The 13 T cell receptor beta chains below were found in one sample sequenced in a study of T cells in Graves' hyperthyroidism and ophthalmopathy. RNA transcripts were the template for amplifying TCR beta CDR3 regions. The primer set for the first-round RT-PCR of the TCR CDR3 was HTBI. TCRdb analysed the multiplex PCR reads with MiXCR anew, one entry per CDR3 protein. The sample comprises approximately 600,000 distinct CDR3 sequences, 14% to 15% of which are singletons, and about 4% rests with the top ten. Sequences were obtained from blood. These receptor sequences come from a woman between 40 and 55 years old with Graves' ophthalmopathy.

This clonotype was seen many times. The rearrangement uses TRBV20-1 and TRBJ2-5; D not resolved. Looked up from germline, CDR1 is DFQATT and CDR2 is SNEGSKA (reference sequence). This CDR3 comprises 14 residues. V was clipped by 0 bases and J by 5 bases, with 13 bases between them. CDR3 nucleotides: TGCAGTGCTAGAGATTGGCAGTCCAGGGAGACCCAGTACTTC. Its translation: CSARDWQSRETQYF.

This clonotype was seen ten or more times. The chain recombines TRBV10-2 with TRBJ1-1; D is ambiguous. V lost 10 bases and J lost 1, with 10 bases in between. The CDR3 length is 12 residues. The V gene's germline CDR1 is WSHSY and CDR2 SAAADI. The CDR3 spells CATRAGNTEAFF. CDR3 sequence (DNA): TGCGCCACTCGAGCGGGGAACACTGAAGCTTTCTTT.

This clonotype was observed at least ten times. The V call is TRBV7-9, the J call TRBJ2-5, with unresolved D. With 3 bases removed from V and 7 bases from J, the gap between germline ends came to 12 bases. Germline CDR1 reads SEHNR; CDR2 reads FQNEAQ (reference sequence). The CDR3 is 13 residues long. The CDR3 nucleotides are TGTGCCAGCAGCTTCGTGTCTCGCGGGACCCAGTACTTC. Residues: CASSFVSRGTQYF.

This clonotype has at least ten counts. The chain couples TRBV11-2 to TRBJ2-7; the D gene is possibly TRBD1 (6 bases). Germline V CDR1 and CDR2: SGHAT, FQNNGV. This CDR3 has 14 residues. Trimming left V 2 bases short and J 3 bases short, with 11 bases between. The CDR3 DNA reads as TGTGCCAGCAGCTTATCGGTGACAGGCTACGAGCAGTACTTC. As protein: CASSLSVTGYEQYF. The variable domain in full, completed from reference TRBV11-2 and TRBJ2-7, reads EAGVAQSPRYKIIEKRQSVAFWCNPISGHATLYWYQQILGQGPKLLIQFQNNGVVDDSQLPKDRFSAERLKGVDSTLKIQPAKLEDSAVYLCASSLSVTGYEQYFGPGTRLTVT.

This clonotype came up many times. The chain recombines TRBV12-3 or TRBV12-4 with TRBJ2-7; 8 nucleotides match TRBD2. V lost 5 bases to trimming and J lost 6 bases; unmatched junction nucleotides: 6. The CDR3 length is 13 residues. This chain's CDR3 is CASSPRTSIEQYF. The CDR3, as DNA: TGTGCCAGCAGTCCGCGGACTAGCATCGAGCAGTACTTC.

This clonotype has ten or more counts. The CDR3 DNA reads TGTGCCAGCAGTCCTCTAGCGGGGGCTTACAATGAGCAGTTCTTC. Its protein product is CASSPLAGAYNEQFF. The J gene is TRBJ2-1, the V gene TRBV12-3 or TRBV12-4; 10 bases line up with TRBD2. V gave up 5 bases and J gave up 4 bases; unmatched junction bases: 5. The CDR3 spans 15 residues.

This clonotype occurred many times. CDR3 protein: CSVTGPYNEQFF. The CDR3, as DNA: TGCAGCGTCACAGGGCCCTACAATGAGCAGTTCTTC. V is TRBV29-1 and J is TRBJ2-1, with a tentative D call TRBD1 (6 bases). CDR1 is SQVTM and CDR2 is ANQGSEA in the germline V gene. The CDR3 has 12 residues. V was shortened by 6 bases and J by 2 bases, with 8 bases between the two germline ends.

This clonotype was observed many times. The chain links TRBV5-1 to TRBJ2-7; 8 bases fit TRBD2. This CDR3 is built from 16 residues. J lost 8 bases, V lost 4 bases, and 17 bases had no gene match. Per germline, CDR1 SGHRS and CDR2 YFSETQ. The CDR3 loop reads CASSPNSGELRWKQYF. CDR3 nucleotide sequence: TGCGCCAGCAGCCCAAATAGCGGGGAGCTACGCTGGAAGCAGTACTTC.

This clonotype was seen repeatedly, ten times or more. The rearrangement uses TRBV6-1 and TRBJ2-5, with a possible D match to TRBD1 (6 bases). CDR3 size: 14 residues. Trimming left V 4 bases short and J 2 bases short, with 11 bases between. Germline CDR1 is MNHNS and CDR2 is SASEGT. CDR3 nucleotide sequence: TGTGCCAGCAGTGGCTGGACAGAGCAAGAGACCCAGTACTTC. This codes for CASSGWTEQETQYF.

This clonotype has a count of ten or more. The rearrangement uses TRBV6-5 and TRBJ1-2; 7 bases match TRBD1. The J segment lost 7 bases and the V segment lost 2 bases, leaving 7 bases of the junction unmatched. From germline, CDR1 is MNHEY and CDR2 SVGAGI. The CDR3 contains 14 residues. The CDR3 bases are TGTGCCAGCAGTTACGGGGAAGACAGGGCTGGCTACACCTTC. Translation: CASSYGEDRAGYTF.

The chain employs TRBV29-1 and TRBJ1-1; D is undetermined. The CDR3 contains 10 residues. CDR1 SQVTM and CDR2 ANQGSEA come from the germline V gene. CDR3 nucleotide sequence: TGCGGCGGGGTAAATTCTGAAGCTTTCTTT. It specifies CGGVNSEAFF.

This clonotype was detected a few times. The CDR3 here is CAWRHGEVRWEQYF. The CDR3 DNA follows: TGTGCCTGGAGGCATGGTGAAGTAAGGTGGGAGCAGTACTTC. The chain is built from TRBV30 and TRBJ2-7; no clear D gene. The CDR3 spans 14 residues. Germline V gene sequence: CDR1 GTSNPN, CDR2 SVGIG (reference sequence). V was trimmed by 3 bases and J by 7 bases, leaving 19 bases between them.

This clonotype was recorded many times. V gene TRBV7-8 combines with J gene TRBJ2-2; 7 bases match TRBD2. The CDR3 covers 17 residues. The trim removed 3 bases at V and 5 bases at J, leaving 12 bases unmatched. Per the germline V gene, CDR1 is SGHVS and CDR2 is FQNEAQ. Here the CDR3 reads CASSFIPAGSETGELFF. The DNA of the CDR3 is TGTGCCAGCAGCTTTATCCCAGCGGGGTCGGAGACCGGGGAGCTGTTTTTT.